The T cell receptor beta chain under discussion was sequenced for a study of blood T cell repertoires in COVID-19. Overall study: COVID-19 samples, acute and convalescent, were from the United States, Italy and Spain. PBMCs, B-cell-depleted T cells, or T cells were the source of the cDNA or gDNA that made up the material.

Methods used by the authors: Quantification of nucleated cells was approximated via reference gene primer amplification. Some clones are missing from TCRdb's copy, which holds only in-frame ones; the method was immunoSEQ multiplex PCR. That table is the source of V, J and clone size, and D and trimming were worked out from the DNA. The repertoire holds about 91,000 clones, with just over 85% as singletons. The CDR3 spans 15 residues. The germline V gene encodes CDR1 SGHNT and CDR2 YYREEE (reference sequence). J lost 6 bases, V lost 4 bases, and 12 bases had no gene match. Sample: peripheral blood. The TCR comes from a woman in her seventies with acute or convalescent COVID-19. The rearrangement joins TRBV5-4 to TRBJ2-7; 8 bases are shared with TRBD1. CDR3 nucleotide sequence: TGTGCCAGCAGCCCACAGGGGGACCACTTTGGCGAGCAGTACTTC. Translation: CASSPQGDHFGEQYF.